This T cell receptor (beta chain) emerged from a study of T cells in Graves' hyperthyroidism and ophthalmopathy (dated by TCRdb to about 2019). About the study as a whole: Peripheral blood was sampled at the time of initial diagnosis, prior to any treatment. The approximately 95 discovery patients were divided at random into training and test sets in a 7:3 ratio. In addition, the study compared T-cell repertoires in thyroid tissue and in blood from 6 or 7 Graves' hyperthyroidism patients. TCR V-J signatures able to tell the groups apart were searched for in a discovery cohort of 100 patients, of whom approximately 40 had Graves' ophthalmopathy and 57 had stable Graves' hyperthyroidism. The paper describes TCR Vbeta CDR3 sequencing of roughly 130 peripheral blood samples, made up of about 41 ophthalmopathy patients, approximately 73 hyperthyroidism patients and some 17 progressor patients. Prospective prediction of ophthalmopathy was tested in an independent validation cohort consisting of roughly 19 hyperthyroidism patients and 17 patients who later progressed to ophthalmopathy. Following sampling, methimazole starting at 30 mg daily was given to hyperthyroidism patients, and high-dose intravenous methylprednisolone was given to ophthalmopathy patients.

Concerning this clonotype itself: This receptor's antigen is unknown. There are no base qualities to consult, and no much larger clone falls within one base.

Graves' hyperthyroidism was defined as stable when no progression to ophthalmopathy occurred over 18 months of follow-up. Hyperthyroidism patients were newly diagnosed, with disease duration under 2 months, and aged 18 to 65 years. Patients with uncontrolled infections, other autoimmune diseases, pregnancy or lactation were excluded. Diagnoses relied on clinical symptoms, serum thyroxine and TRAb, thyroid ultrasound and orbital computed tomography. PBMCs were isolated from more than 8 ml of fresh peripheral blood by Ficoll-Paque density gradient centrifugation. Total RNA was extracted with Trizol reagent, and quality was checked on an Agilent 2100 Bioanalyzer. The TCR beta CDR3 regions were amplified from the RNA transcripts. A first-round RT-PCR of the TCR CDR3 used the HTBI primer set with the Qiagen OneStep RT-PCR kit. Libraries were constructed in a second round of multiplex PCR, after which size selection and purification were performed. Sequencing of the libraries was done on an Illumina HiSeq2000 using paired-end 100 bp reads. The authors' analysis ran thus. SOAPnuke was used to process the raw data, throwing out any read that contained adapters or uncalled bases, had a mean Phred below 15, or lacked an exact constant-primer or identifier match. COPE v1.2.5 was used to merge the high-quality paired reads, and each unique nucleotide sequence was defined as a clonotype. Clonotypes were aligned to IMGT TRBV, TRBD and TRBJ reference segments using MiTCR v1.1. The analysis included only V-J combinations with a frequency above 0.0001, which together covered approximately 99% of the repertoires. The TCS score was defined as F50 (clonal expansion) divided by E x V (chaos), with BLOSUM62-based TCRdist calculated between CDR3 peptides within each V-J. Welch's t-statistics and random forest reduced fewer than 550 V-J features to 10 to 15, which were used in a naive Bayes classifier (R e1071). TCRdb ran its own pipeline on the public reads, namely fastp trimming at Q25 and MiXCR clone calling, and kept in-frame beta chains. Rows matching on CDR3 protein sequence are summarized as one entry with the most common DNA and genes. The authors' filters were not applied to this entry. In this sample the table shows around 190,000 distinct CDR3 sequences, less than 20% of which occur a single time. The ten biggest clones cover roughly 50% of the sample.

Here is what the overall study found, with its caveats: During validation, the model predicted progression to ophthalmopathy a median of about 6.3 months ahead of onset, with more than 55% sensitivity and 72.22% specificity. Blood samples also contained most of the expanded thyroid clonotypes (frequency above 0.001), which suggests that blood repertoires may reflect thyroid immune responses. In cross-validation, a model built on a 13 V-J signature told ophthalmopathy apart from stable hyperthyroidism with approximately 91% sensitivity and roughly 81% specificity, and in testing the same model reached 80%/75%. No statistical method was used to fix the sample size in advance, and group allocation was not hidden from the investigators.

CDR1 MDHEN and CDR2 SYDVKM were looked up in the germline V gene. The CDR3 has 10 amino acids, counting the end cysteine and phenylalanine. Kept here is only the CDR3 DNA, which spans 30 bases and is read in frame from base 1. The V and J ends are trimmed by 4 bases and 5 bases, leaving 3 bases between them. Sequenced input: blood. Recombination joined TRBV28 with TRBJ2-7; a confident D gene designation cannot be given. This clonotype was obtained from a woman aged 50 to 65 with Graves' hyperthyroidism. The CDR3 region has the sequence CASSSDEQYF. The sequence in DNA is TGTGCCAGCAGTTCTGACGAGCAGTACTTC.